This T cell receptor (beta chain) was profiled in a study of cytomegalovirus exposure and HLA in healthy donors. The study, taken as a whole, reports: According to a later analysis, most TCR beta chains associated with CMV appeared HLA-restricted.

On this clone itself: Its target is unknown.

The PCR employed 60 Vbeta primers together with 13 Jbeta primers. The data were produced by immunoSEQ multiplex PCR, yet TCRdb's version contains in-frame clones alone and is incomplete. The data show roughly 180,000 clones, with approximately 84% seen just once and around 0.24% held by the top ten. Per germline, CDR1 MGHDK and CDR2 SYGVNS. This CDR3 spans 14 amino acids. J lost 2 bases, V lost 2 bases, and 0 bases had no gene match. This clonotype was sampled from a boy younger than 18 in good health and CMV-seronegative. The sequencing sample was made of PBMCs. The rearrangement joins TRBV25-1 to TRBJ1-5; 7 bases align to TRBD1. The CDR3: CASSEGQGNQPQHF. As DNA, the CDR3 is TGTGCCAGCAGTGAAGGACAGGGCAATCAGCCCCAGCATTTT.